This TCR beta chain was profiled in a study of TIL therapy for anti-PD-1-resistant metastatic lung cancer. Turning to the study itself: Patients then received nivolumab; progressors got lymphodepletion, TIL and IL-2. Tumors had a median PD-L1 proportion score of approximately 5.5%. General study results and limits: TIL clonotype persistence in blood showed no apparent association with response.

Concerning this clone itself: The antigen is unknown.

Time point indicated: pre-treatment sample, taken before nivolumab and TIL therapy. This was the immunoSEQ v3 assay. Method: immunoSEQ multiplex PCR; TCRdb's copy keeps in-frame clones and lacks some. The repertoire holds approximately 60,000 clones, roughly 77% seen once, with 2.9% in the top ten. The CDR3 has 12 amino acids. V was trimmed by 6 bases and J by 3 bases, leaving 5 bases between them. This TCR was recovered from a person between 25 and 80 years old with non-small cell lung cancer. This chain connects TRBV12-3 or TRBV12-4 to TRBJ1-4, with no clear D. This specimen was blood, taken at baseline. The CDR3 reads CASSDSNEKLFF. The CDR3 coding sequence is TGTGCCAGCAGCGATTCTAATGAAAAACTGTTTTTT.